This is a list of T cell receptor beta chains from one sample in a study of graft-versus-host responses after intestinal transplantation. Generated by immunoSEQ multiplex PCR, the TCRdb table keeps only in-frame clones and is missing some. This sample yields 80,000 to 100,000 clones, of which under 85% are seen a single time; 17% belongs to the top ten. Their recognized antigens are unknown. The sample was unstimulated CD8+ T cells sorted from spleen or lymph node cells, taken before intestinal transplant. Source of these receptors: a human donor who received an intestinal transplant. CDR3s include the opening cysteine and the closing phenylalanine or tryptophan. Each record gives: J gene, clone size, D gene, V gene, CDR3 protein, CDR3 DNA. D genes are given only for firm matches. Where a row states a size, it is once, few, many or the class of an expanded clone; other rows omit it.

TRBJ2-1 - - TRBV4-1 CASSQGYEQFF TGCGCCAGCAGCCAGGGGTATGAGCAGTTCTTC
TRBJ1-3 once TRBD1 TRBV18 CASSPNWDRAGNTIYF TGTGCCAGCTCACCTAACTGGGACAGGGCCGGAAACACCATATATTTT
TRBJ2-3 - - TRBV10-1 CASSPRGGPRPTDTQYF TGCGCCAGCAGTCCTAGGGGGGGACCGCGACCCACAGATACGCAGTATTTT
TRBJ1-4 - - TRBV5-1 CASSFGRDEKLFF TGCGCCAGCAGCTTCGGTCGGGATGAAAAACTGTTTTTT
TRBJ2-7 - TRBD1 TRBV7-9 CASSSEDRGNYEQYF TGTGCCAGCAGCTCCGAGGACAGGGGGAATTACGAGCAGTACTTC
TRBJ2-7 - - TRBV28 CASSTSTGIYEQYF -
TRBJ2-5 - - TRBV4-1 CASSQSTTTSHSDF TGCGCCAGCAGCCAATCGACTACGACAAGCCACTCGGACTTC
TRBJ2-7 - TRBD1 TRBV6-5 CASSYGTVMSYEQYF TGTGCCAGCAGTTACGGGACAGTGATGTCCTACGAGCAGTACTTC
TRBJ2-3 - - TRBV5-1 CASSLVPGGGYMRWQYF TGCGCCAGCAGCTTGGTCCCTGGAGGGGGGTACATGAGGTGGCAGTATTTT
TRBJ2-7 - - TRBV7-2 CASSARGSYEQYF TGTGCCAGCAGCGCGCGCGGTTCCTACGAGCAGTACTTC
TRBJ2-5 - - TRBV10-3 CAISEPNGETQYF TGTGCCATCAGTGAGCCCAACGGGGAGACCCAGTACTTC
TRBJ2-1 - - TRBV2 CASSEFSPTALSDNEQFF TGTGCCAGCAGTGAATTTTCCCCGACAGCCCTATCGGACAATGAGCAGTTCTTC
TRBJ2-7 few - TRBV4-1 CASSRVGTAEQYF TGCGCCAGCAGCCGGGTGGGGACTGCTGAGCAGTACTTC
TRBJ1-5 - TRBD1 TRBV28 CASSPPSTGTNQPQHF TGTGCCAGCAGTCCCCCCTCGACAGGGACGAATCAGCCCCAGCATTTT